This TCR delta chain was found in a study of Vδ1+ human thymocytes. Study-wide results and caveats: Highly polyclonal TRG and TRD repertoires with Gaussian CDR3 length distributions appeared in thymus. Many TRG clonotypes were shared between donors; TRD repertoires were essentially private. Bulk data may be misread because of unexpected Vdelta2 sequences. Unlike peripheral blood Vdelta1+ controls, thymic delta-chain sequences included 20% to 25% Vdelta2 and few Vdelta3.

Alphabeta T cells were depleted, then CD3+ Vdelta1+ Vdelta2- thymocytes were FACS-sorted. CDR1 and CDR2 from the germline V gene are TSWWSYY and QGS. This CDR3 is 18 amino acids long. Deletions cut 6 bases from V and 2 bases from J, with 25 bases between. Extracted RNA was reverse transcribed into cDNA. Pooled V-gene forward primers with one constant-region reverse primer generated the CDR3 amplicons by multiplex PCR. TCRdb made new clone calls on the multiplex PCR reads using CATT. The sample includes about 75,000 delta-chain clones, around 30% of them seen just once. Remarks on this clone: Its antigen is currently unknown.

The rearrangement links TRDV1 to TRDJ1; D possibly corresponds to TRDD3 (5 bases). The TCR was taken from a boy younger than two who had congenital heart surgery. Specimen: Vdelta1+ gamma-delta thymocytes from the thymus. Subset meaning: FACS-sorted CD3+ TCRalphabeta- TCRVdelta1+ TCRVdelta2- thymocytes. The CDR3 reads CALGYNISGPGETDKLIF. Here the CDR3 DNA reads TGTGCTCTTGGTTACAACATCTCAGGACCAGGGGAAACCGATAAACTCATCTTT.